Listed below are T cell receptor beta chains from one sample, sequenced in a study of T cell changes during pregnancy in multiple sclerosis. Produced via immunoSEQ multiplex PCR; TCRdb's table is partial and in-frame only. The table shows under 110,000 clones, with around 90% occurring only once. The starting material was peripheral blood, obtained before pregnancy. The receptor source for this set is a female donor with multiple sclerosis, enrolled in a pregnancy study. The CDR3 runs from the conserved cysteine through the conserved F or W. A D gene is named only where the DNA matches it firmly. Size is omitted from some rows. Given values are once, few, many or a class for expanded clones.

.,TRBJ2-2,TRBD1,TRBV28,CASSSTRGQSGELFF,TGTGCCAGCAGTTCGACCAGGGGACAGTCCGGGGAGCTGTTTTTT
.,TRBJ2-1,TRBD2,TRBV9,CASGRANYNEQFF,TGTGCCAGCGGGAGGGCCAACTACAATGAGCAGTTCTTC
.,TRBJ2-6,.,TRBV27,CASSLSGGSGANVLTF,TGTGCCAGCAGTTTATCCGGGGGCTCTGGGGCCAACGTCCTGACTTTC
.,TRBJ2-3,TRBD2,TRBV6-5,CASSSSGSSTDTQYF,TGTGCCAGCAGTTCTAGCGGCTCTAGCACAGATACGCAGTATTTT
.,TRBJ2-7,TRBD1,TRBV29-1,CSVATGTGEYEQYF,TGCAGCGTCGCGACCGGGACAGGGGAATACGAGCAGTACTTC
once,TRBJ1-1,.,TRBV2,CASSTPGEHTMNTEAFF,TGTGCCAGCAGTACCCCCGGGGAGCATACAATGAACACTGAAGCTTTCTTT
once,TRBJ2-5,TRBD2,TRBV5-4,CASSSRLAGGSETQYF,TGTGCCAGCAGCTCGAGACTAGCGGGGGGTTCGGAGACCCAGTACTTC
.,TRBJ1-1,.,TRBV6-1,CASSTIQGRAEAFF,TGTGCCAGCAGTACTATACAGGGTAGGGCTGAAGCTTTCTTT
.,TRBJ2-7,TRBD1,TRBV2,CASSAMNRGRSRISYEQYF,TGTGCCAGCAGTGCGATGAACAGGGGGCGGTCAAGGATTAGCTACGAGCAGTACTTC
.,TRBJ2-4,.,TRBV27,CASSLSPRDIQYF,TGTGCCAGCAGTTTAAGCCCCCGGGACATTCAGTACTTC
.,TRBJ1-6,TRBD1,TRBV7-9,CASSSGQGRNNSPLHF,TGTGCCAGCAGCTCTGGACAGGGGCGGAATAATTCACCCCTCCACTTT
.,TRBJ2-3,TRBD2,TRBV18,CASSPLPTSGGRTTTDTQYF,TGTGCCAGCTCACCACTTCCGACTAGCGGGGGGAGAACTACCACAGATACGCAGTATTTT
.,TRBJ2-7,.,TRBV5-1,CASSLVARAQDEQYF,TGCGCCAGCAGCTTGGTAGCCCGAGCCCAAGACGAGCAGTACTTC
once,TRBJ1-2,.,TRBV20-1,CSPGGGYTF,TGCAGTCCGGGAGGGGGCTACACCTTC
.,TRBJ2-7,TRBD1,TRBV19,CASPGQMYEQYF,TGTGCCAGTCCGGGACAGATGTACGAGCAGTACTTC
.,TRBJ2-2,.,TRBV5-1,CASSLALARTGELFF,TGCGCCAGCAGCTTGGCCCTAGCCAGAACCGGGGAGCTGTTTTTT
.,TRBJ2-3,TRBD1,TRBV27,CASSTRQGAEDTQYF,TGTGCCAGCAGTACCAGACAGGGGGCCGAAGATACGCAGTATTTT
few,TRBJ1-6,.,TRBV5-1,CASSPGHDNSPLHF,TGCGCCAGCAGCCCCGGACACGATAATTCACCCCTCCACTTT
.,TRBJ1-6,.,TRBV6-6,CASSYSKDIPSDLHF,TGTGCCAGCAGTTACTCGAAAGACATTCCCTCTGACCTCCACTTT
once,TRBJ1-1,TRBD1,TRBV11-2,CASSRSLQGELMNTEAFF,TGTGCCAGCAGCCGGAGCTTACAGGGGGAACTCATGAACACTGAAGCTTTCTTT
.,TRBJ2-1,TRBD2,TRBV19,CASSASYTGTRNNEQFF,TGTGCCAGTAGTGCGAGTTATACCGGGACTAGGAACAATGAGCAGTTCTTC
.,TRBJ2-5,TRBD2,TRBV28,CASDAGGPRETQYF,TGTGCCAGTGACGCGGGGGGGCCCCGCGAGACCCAGTACTTC
.,TRBJ1-1,TRBD1,TRBV5-6,CASSLRQGADTEAFF,TGTGCCAGCAGCTTACGACAGGGGGCCGACACTGAAGCTTTCTTT
few,TRBJ1-5,TRBD1,TRBV18,CASSEQGADQPQHF,TGTGCCAGCTCAGAGCAGGGGGCGGATCAGCCCCAGCATTTT
.,TRBJ1-2,.,TRBV28,CASSSSIYGYTF,TGTGCCAGCAGTTCGAGTATCTATGGCTACACCTTC
.,TRBJ2-2,TRBD1,TRBV7-9,CASMGQGISGELFF,TGTGCCAGCATGGGACAGGGGATATCCGGGGAGCTGTTTTTT
.,TRBJ1-2,TRBD1,TRBV19,CASTRTGSYGYTF,TGTGCCAGTACCCGGACAGGGAGCTATGGCTACACCTTC
.,TRBJ2-2,.,TRBV25-1,CASGPGTGELFF,TGTGCCAGCGGTCCCGGGACCGGGGAGCTGTTTTTT
.,TRBJ1-1,.,TRBV10-3,CAIRQNTEAFF,TGTGCCATTCGACAGAACACTGAAGCTTTCTTT
.,TRBJ2-7,.,TRBV19,CASSIDSRAYEQYF,TGTGCCAGTAGTATAGATTCGCGGGCCTACGAGCAGTACTTC
.,TRBJ2-3,TRBD2,TRBV7-2,CASSLAGGGLDTQYF,TGTGCCAGCAGCTTAGCGGGCGGGGGGTTAGATACGCAGTATTTT
.,TRBJ2-3,TRBD2,TRBV29-1,CSVEDNGRENSDTQYF,TGCAGCGTTGAAGATAACGGGCGGGAGAATTCAGATACGCAGTATTTT
.,TRBJ2-2,TRBD2,TRBV4-2,CASSQDAGRLAGGSNTGELFF,TGTGCCAGCAGCCAAGACGCGGGCCGACTAGCGGGAGGGTCGAACACCGGGGAGCTGTTTTTT
.,TRBJ1-1,.,TRBV14,CASSQVPGRGNTEAFF,TGTGCCAGCAGCCAAGTCCCAGGCAGGGGGAACACTGAAGCTTTCTTT
.,TRBJ1-2,.,TRBV19,CASTQAHRGYGYTF,TGTGCCAGTACCCAGGCCCACCGGGGCTATGGCTACACCTTC
.,TRBJ2-7,.,TRBV4-3,CASSSLPYRGEQYF,TGCGCCAGCAGCTCCCTACCTTATCGGGGGGAGCAGTACTTC
.,TRBJ2-7,.,TRBV4-1,CASSPGQGGGYEQYF,TGCGCCAGCAGCCCCGGACAGGGAGGGGGCTACGAGCAGTACTTC
.,TRBJ2-2,.,TRBV7-3,CASSLTVSSTGELFF,TGTGCCAGCAGCTTGACAGTATCGAGCACCGGGGAGCTGTTTTTT
.,TRBJ2-1,TRBD2,TRBV7-8,CASSLGTSGSLDEQFF,TGTGCCAGCAGCTTGGGGACTAGCGGGAGCCTTGATGAGCAGTTCTTC
.,TRBJ2-5,.,TRBV11-3,CASSRRGRDQETQYF,TGTGCCAGCAGCAGAAGGGGTCGTGACCAAGAGACCCAGTACTTC
.,TRBJ2-5,TRBD1,TRBV5-1,CASSEGDSQETQYF,TGCGCCAGCAGCGAAGGGGACAGCCAAGAGACCCAGTACTTC
few,TRBJ1-1,.,TRBV5-1,CASSQETGWVNTEAFF,TGCGCCAGCAGCCAAGAGACTGGTTGGGTGAACACTGAAGCTTTCTTT
.,TRBJ1-2,TRBD1,TRBV5-1,CASTRQGRRDGYTF,TGCGCCAGCACCAGACAGGGTAGGAGGGATGGCTACACCTTC
.,TRBJ2-7,.,TRBV14,CASSQEGLGRVDEQYF,TGTGCCAGCAGCCAAGAGGGTCTCGGCAGGGTCGACGAGCAGTACTTC
.,TRBJ1-2,.,TRBV19,CASSEWTANYGYTF,TGTGCCAGTAGTGAATGGACAGCTAACTATGGCTACACCTTC
.,TRBJ2-5,.,TRBV5-6,CASSLGTSQETQYF,TGTGCCAGCAGCTTGGGTACTAGCCAAGAGACCCAGTACTTC
.,TRBJ2-7,.,TRBV27,CASRLTSGGSYEQYF,TGTGCCAGCAGACTGACTAGTGGAGGGTCCTACGAGCAGTACTTC
.,TRBJ2-5,.,TRBV4-2,CASSQEVVGGKVKTQYF,TGTGCCAGCAGCCAAGAAGTAGTTGGAGGGAAGGTAAAGACCCAGTACTTC
once,TRBJ2-1,.,TRBV21-1,CASSKVRAREGSGEQFF,TGTGCCAGCAGCAAAGTACGCGCTAGGGAGGGATCGGGTGAGCAGTTCTTC
.,TRBJ1-4,TRBD1,TRBV4-3,CASSPDRASEKLFF,TGCGCCAGCAGCCCAGACAGGGCGTCGGAAAAACTGTTTTTT
.,TRBJ1-2,.,TRBV14,CASSRRIRGWWGYTF,TGTGCCAGCAGCCGCAGGATTAGGGGGTGGTGGGGCTACACCTTC
.,TRBJ2-3,.,TRBV5-8,CASSLGGRRTDTQYF,TGTGCCAGCAGCTTGGGGGGGCGCCGCACAGATACGCAGTATTTT
.,TRBJ2-3,.,TRBV10-3,CAISEYEGGTDTQYF,TGTGCCATCAGTGAGTACGAGGGGGGCACAGATACGCAGTATTTT
.,TRBJ2-1,.,TRBV7-9,CASSQGLRDPLNEQFF,TGTGCCAGCAGCCAGGGGTTAAGGGACCCCCTGAATGAGCAGTTCTTC